Listed below are T cell receptor beta chains from one sample, sequenced in a study of OX40 agonist ivuxolimab in advanced cancers. TCRdb's copy holds only in-frame clones and misses some; the assay was immunoSEQ multiplex PCR. The top ten hold about 2% of the sample, which has 35,000 to 55,000 clones, approximately 85% seen once. The sample was CD4+ or CD8+ T cells sorted from blood, taken in a trial of the OX40 agonist ivuxolimab. These receptors all come from an adult with an advanced solid tumor such as melanoma, head and neck, liver or kidney cancer. Each CDR3 is given with its conserved first and last residue. D genes are given only for firm matches. Some rows have no size entry. The others give once, few or many, or a class for an expanded clone.

D gene	clone size	V gene	J gene	CDR3 length	CDR3 DNA	CDR3 protein
.	.	TRBV5-1	TRBJ1-2	13	TGCGCCAGCAGCGAGGGCTCCAACTATGGCTACACCTTC	CASSEGSNYGYTF
TRBD1	.	TRBV5-6	TRBJ1-5	17	TGTGCCAGCAGCTTCGGACAGGGGGCGTGGGTAGATCAGCCCCAGCATTTT	CASSFGQGAWVDQPQHF
TRBD2	.	TRBV20-1	TRBJ2-3	10	TGCAGTGCTCTAGCGGGGGCACAGTATTTT	CSALAGAQYF
.	.	TRBV5-6	TRBJ1-3	14	TGTGCCAGCAGCCTAGGGTTGTCTGGAAACACCATATATTTT	CASSLGLSGNTIYF
.	.	TRBV6-1	TRBJ1-2	13	TGTGCCAGCAGTGTTGACACAAACTATGGCTACACCTTC	CASSVDTNYGYTF
.	.	TRBV5-4	TRBJ2-5	12	TGTGCCAGCAATCTCCGGGGGGAGACCCAGTACTTC	CASNLRGETQYF
.	.	TRBV2	TRBJ2-5	14	TGTGCCAGCAGGTCCCTTGTGGGGCGAGAGACCCAGTACTTC	CASRSLVGRETQYF
.	.	TRBV19	TRBJ2-5	15	TGTGCCAGTAGTATAGACAGGGGGGGCCAAGAGACCCAGTACTTC	CASSIDRGGQETQYF
.	.	TRBV28	TRBJ2-7	14	TGTGCCAGCAGTTTGGCGCAGCCTCCCTACGAGCAGTACTTC	CASSLAQPPYEQYF
.	.	TRBV6-5	TRBJ1-2	16	TGTGCCAGCAGTTACTCGGGCTCAGTGAGGGATAAGGGCTACACCTTC	CASSYSGSVRDKGYTF
TRBD1	.	TRBV7-9	TRBJ2-3	15	TGTGCCAGCAGCTATGAAGGGGGCGCAGCAGATACGCAGTATTTT	CASSYEGGAADTQYF
.	.	TRBV6-5	TRBJ2-1	14	TGTGCCAGCAGCGAGGGCCAGACGGCCGGGGAGCAGTTCTTC	CASSEGQTAGEQFF
TRBD2	.	TRBV5-6	TRBJ2-7	15	TGTGCCAGCAGTTCCCCGGGGGGGCCTCGGGACGAGCAGTACTTC	CASSSPGGPRDEQYF
.	.	TRBV19	TRBJ2-1	13	TGTGCCAGTTCCCAGGGGTCCTACAATGAGCAGTTCTTC	CASSQGSYNEQFF
.	.	TRBV7-8	TRBJ1-4	18	TGTGCCAGCAGCTCCTACAGGTTAACGGGGGGATTCGGTGAAAAACTGTTTTTT	CASSSYRLTGGFGEKLFF
TRBD2	.	TRBV11-2	TRBJ2-3	17	TGTGCCAGCAGCCTTTGGACTAGCGGGAGGGCCGTGGATACGCAGTATTTT	CASSLWTSGRAVDTQYF
TRBD1	few	TRBV30	TRBJ1-5	17	TGTGCCTGGAGTCCAGGACAGGGCGGACCCTCTAAACAGCCCCAGCATTTT	CAWSPGQGGPSKQPQHF
TRBD1	.	TRBV29-1	TRBJ2-4	13	TGCAGCGTTTTAGGACAGGGGCAACATATTCAGTACTTC	CSVLGQGQHIQYF
.	.	TRBV4-2	TRBJ2-7	13	TGTGCCAGCAGCCAAGCTGAACACTACGAGCAGTACTTC	CASSQAEHYEQYF
.	.	TRBV6-6	TRBJ1-1	13	TGTGCCAGCAGACGACACCTGAACACTGAAGCTTTCTTT	CASRRHLNTEAFF
.	.	TRBV23-1	TRBJ1-2	17	TGCGCCAGCAGAATGGCACAGCCCTCTATCCCACCAAGCGGCTACACCTTC	CASRMAQPSIPPSGYTF
.	.	TRBV9	TRBJ2-7	13	TGTGCCAGCAGCGTAGCGGAGTCCTACGAGCAGTACTTC	CASSVAESYEQYF
.	.	TRBV6-5	TRBJ2-4	16	TGTGCCAGCAGTTACTCCGAGAGAGGAGCCAAAAACATTCAGTACTTC	CASSYSERGAKNIQYF
TRBD1	few	TRBV18	TRBJ1-2	13	TGTGCCAGCAGACAGGGGGCCCTAGATGGCTACACCTTC	CASRQGALDGYTF
.	.	TRBV9	TRBJ2-1	15	TGTGCCAGCAGCATAACAGGGACTATACCCCATGAGCAGTTCTTC	CASSITGTIPHEQFF
.	once	TRBV21-1	TRBJ1-1	12	TGTGCCAGCAGTTTAAGGGGGAGGGGGGCTTTCTTT	CASSLRGRGAFF
.	few	TRBV28	TRBJ1-5	12	TGTGCCAGCAATTCGGGGATCCAGCCCCAGCATTTT	CASNSGIQPQHF
TRBD2	few	TRBV4-1	TRBJ2-5	14	TGCGCCAGCAGCCAAGTGGGCGGGGGGAGGACCCAGTACTTC	CASSQVGGGRTQYF
TRBD2	.	TRBV28	TRBJ2-7	14	TGTGCCAGCAGTTGGGGACTAGCGACCTACGAGCAGTACTTC	CASSWGLATYEQYF
.	.	TRBV7-9	TRBJ1-4	14	TGTGCCAGCACCCGCGGGACGGGGAATGAAAAACTGTTTTTT	CASTRGTGNEKLFF
.	.	TRBV19	TRBJ1-4	15	TGTGCCAGTAGTGGGTCGTCAGCGGCTAATGAAAAACTGTTTTTT	CASSGSSAANEKLFF
.	once	TRBV7-9	TRBJ1-4	15	TGTGCCAGCAGCTTAGTCACGGGTTTGGAGGAAAAACTGTTTTTT	CASSLVTGLEEKLFF
.	few	TRBV27	TRBJ1-2	16	TGTGCCAGCAGTTTCGGGGGCTACAGTCCATCTATGGGCTACACCTTC	CASSFGGYSPSMGYTF
.	once	TRBV6-5	TRBJ1-1	13	TGTGCCAGCAGTTACTTCCCTAACACTGAAGCTTTCTTT	CASSYFPNTEAFF
TRBD1	.	TRBV11-1	TRBJ1-1	15	TGTGCCAGCAGCTTAGCACCCCGCGACAGGGGGCAAGCTTTCTTT	CASSLAPRDRGQAFF
TRBD2	few	TRBV7-2	TRBJ2-2	15	TGTGCCAGCAGCTTAATAGGACTAGTGTCCGGGGAGCTGTTTTTT	CASSLIGLVSGELFF
.	large	TRBV21-1	TRBJ2-1	15	TGTGCCAGCAGCAAAAGGGCTAGCGGAAATTATGAGCAGTTCTTC	CASSKRASGNYEQFF
.	.	TRBV28	TRBJ1-1	16	TGTGCCAGCAGTTTCTGGGGGAAAGGACGGAACACTGAAGCTTTCTTT	CASSFWGKGRNTEAFF
TRBD1	few	TRBV30	TRBJ1-2	13	TGTGCCTGGAATAGGGACAGACCCTATGGCTACACCTTC	CAWNRDRPYGYTF
.	.	TRBV19	TRBJ1-2	12	TGTGCCAGTAGTATGTCCAGAAATGGCTACACCTTC	CASSMSRNGYTF
TRBD1	few	TRBV2	TRBJ1-1	14	TGTGCCAGCCGAAAGGACAGGGTGAACACTGAAGCTTTCTTT	CASRKDRVNTEAFF
.	few	TRBV6-4	TRBJ2-3	14	TGTGCCAGCAGCGCCGGACTGATCACAGATACGCAGTATTTT	CASSAGLITDTQYF
TRBD2	.	TRBV30	TRBJ2-4	11	TGTGCCTGGGGTCGGGGGGACATTCAGTACTTC	CAWGRGDIQYF
.	.	TRBV5-5	TRBJ1-1	13	TGTGCCAGCAGCTTGATAATGACGGCTGAAGCTTTCTTT	CASSLIMTAEAFF
TRBD1	.	TRBV18	TRBJ1-1	16	TGTGCCAGCACGTGGGACAGGGGAAACACAAACACTGAAGCTTTCTTT	CASTWDRGNTNTEAFF
.	few	TRBV2	TRBJ2-1	13	TGTGCCAGCAGTGGGGAGTCTTACAATGAGCAGTTCTTC	CASSGESYNEQFF
.	.	TRBV4-2	TRBJ2-3	16	TGTGCCAGCAGCCAAGAGACTCCCCCCCGCACAGATACGCAGTATTTT	CASSQETPPRTDTQYF
.	.	TRBV10-3	TRBJ2-1	13	TGTGCCATCAGGGTATTTAGCTACGATGAGCAGTTCTTC	CAIRVFSYDEQFF
TRBD2	once	TRBV2	TRBJ2-2	15	TGTGCCAGCAACTTAGCGGGGGCGAACACCGGGGAGCTGTTTTTT	CASNLAGANTGELFF